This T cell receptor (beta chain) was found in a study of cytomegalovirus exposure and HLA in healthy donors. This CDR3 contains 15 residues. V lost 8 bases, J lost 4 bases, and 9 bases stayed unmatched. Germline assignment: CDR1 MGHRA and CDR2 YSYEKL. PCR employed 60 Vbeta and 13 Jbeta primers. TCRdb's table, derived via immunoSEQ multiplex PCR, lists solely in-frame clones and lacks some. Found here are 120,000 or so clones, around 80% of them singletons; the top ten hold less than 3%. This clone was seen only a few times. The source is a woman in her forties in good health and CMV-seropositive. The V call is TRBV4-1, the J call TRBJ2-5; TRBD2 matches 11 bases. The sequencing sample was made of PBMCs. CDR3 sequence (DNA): TGCGCCAGCCGGATACTAGCGGGGGTATCAGAGACCCAGTACTTC. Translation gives CASRILAGVSETQYF.